The present TCR beta chain was sequenced within a study of blood T cell repertoires in COVID-19. Overall study context: COVID-19 samples collected from the United States, Italy and Spain covered acute and convalescent phases. Nucleic acid was either cDNA or gDNA, and it came from T cells, B-cell-depleted T cells, or PBMCs.

Study processing details: Amplification with reference gene primers provided the estimates of nucleated cell counts. Repertoires were generated with immunoSEQ multiplex PCR, while TCRdb's copy carries only in-frame clones and drops some. The DNA gave D and trimming, while V, J and clone size come from that table. The sample lists 350,000 to 450,000 clones, around 85% occurring once. The clonotype originates from a woman younger than 30 with acute or convalescent COVID-19. The specimen sequenced was peripheral blood.

The CDR3 reads CASSLSAGLSDSPLHF. The CDR3 bases are TGTGCCAGCAGTTTATCGGCGGGGCTAAGTGATTCACCCCTCCACTTT. The chain uses TRBV27 and TRBJ1-6; D perhaps matches TRBD1 (5 bases). The CDR3 totals 16 residues. V was shortened by 0 bases and J by 8 bases, with 14 bases between the two germline ends. CDR1 and CDR2 (germline): MNHEY, SMNVEV (reference sequence).